These 8 T cell receptor beta chains came from one sample sequenced in a study of blood T cell repertoires in COVID-19 (dated by TCRdb to between 2020 and 2021). Receptor amplification or capture employed the immunoSEQ multiplex PCR assay. In TCRdb, the immuneACCESS table is reduced to in-frame sequences with V and J assigned. These tables do not hold every clone; where another copy was compared, an unresolved V gene accounts for under half, and the others remain unexplained. This sample comprises over 45,000 clones, roughly 70% of them detected only once. The ten biggest clones cover around 19% of the sample. The sample comprised peripheral blood. The receptors originated from a woman between 45 and 60 years old with active or convalescent COVID-19.

This clone was recorded only once. The chain couples TRBV24-1 to TRBJ1-5; TRBD1 matches 12 bases. CDR1 is KGHDR and CDR2 is SFDVKD in the germline V gene. V shed 3 bases and J 2 bases; nucleotides not matched to a gene: 4. This CDR3 comprises 17 residues. Here the CDR3 DNA reads TGTGCCACCAGTGATGGGACAGGGGGCAGGCGCAATCAGCCCCAGCATTTT. Its protein is CATSDGTGGRRNQPQHF.

This sequence joins TRBV5-6 and TRBJ2-2; possible D gene TRBD1, 7 bases. The V gene lost 1 base and the J gene lost 1 base, with 11 bases spanning the gap. The CDR3 spans 16 residues. CDR1 is SGHDT, CDR2 YYEEEE, per germline. The CDR3 sequence is CASSLWQGGNTGELFF. In DNA, the CDR3 is TGTGCCAGCAGCTTGTGGCAGGGGGGGAACACCGGGGAGCTGTTTTTT.

The chain employs TRBV7-6 and TRBJ2-5, with TRBD2 matching 14 bases. The V gene's germline CDR1 is SGHVS and CDR2 FNYEAQ. V shed 4 bases, J shed 3 bases, and the junction held 7 bases outside the gene matches. The CDR3 loop spans 17 amino acids. CDR3 protein: CASSYPRGLAGEETQYF. The CDR3 region has the DNA TGTGCCAGCAGCTACCCTCGGGGACTAGCGGGAGAAGAGACCCAGTACTTC.

The rearrangement links TRBV4-2 to TRBJ2-6; 8 bases align to TRBD1. Trimming cost V 0 bases and J 4 bases; bases outside gene matches: 14. The germline gives CDR1 LGHNA, CDR2 YNFKEQ. CDR3 length: 20 residues. CDR3 sequence: CASSQDPVAGGLGGANVLTF. CDR3 in DNA: TGTGCCAGCAGCCAAGATCCGGTGGCAGGGGGCCTTGGAGGGGCCAACGTCCTGACTTTC.

The chain has TRBV28 and TRBJ2-1; TRBD2 matches at 9 bases. CDR1 and CDR2 from the germline V gene are MDHEN and SYDVKM. The CDR3 is 15 residues long. The J segment lost 2 bases and the V segment lost 7 bases, leaving 6 bases of the junction unmatched. The CDR3 protein is CASTWTSETYNEQFF. DNA of the CDR3: TGTGCCAGCACCTGGACTAGCGAGACCTACAATGAGCAGTTCTTC.

The rearrangement links TRBV9 to TRBJ2-3, with 12 positions matching TRBD2. CDR1 is SGDLS, CDR2 YYNGEE, per germline. The CDR3 is 18 amino acids. V gave up 3 bases and J gave up 2 bases; unmatched junction bases: 10. The CDR3 coding sequence is TGTGCCAGCAGCGCCCGAGACCTAGCGGGAGGGAACACAGATACGCAGTATTTT. It specifies CASSARDLAGGNTDTQYF. The full variable domain, with the rest looked up from reference TRBV9 and TRBJ2-3, is DSGVTQTPKHLITATGQRVTLRCSPRSGDLSVYWYQQSLDQGLQFLIQYYNGEERAKGNILERFSAQQFPDLHSELNLSSLELGDSALYFCASSARDLAGGNTDTQYFGPGTRLTVL.

V is TRBV28 and J is TRBJ2-1; D is undetermined. This CDR3 has 16 residues. Germline CDR1 is MDHEN and CDR2 is SYDVKM. The ends were cut back, 5 bases at V and 0 bases at J, with 14 bases in the middle. CDR3 region: CASSPFAGYSYNEQFF. In DNA form, the CDR3 reads TGTGCCAGCAGTCCCTTTGCCGGGTACTCCTACAATGAGCAGTTCTTC.

V gene TRBV5-1 combines with J gene TRBJ2-1, with D perhaps matching TRBD2 (5 bases). The germline V and J ends were trimmed by 0 bases and 7 bases, with 17 bases remaining between them. Germline CDR1 and CDR2: SGHRS and YFSETQ. This CDR3 region has 16 residues. Here the CDR3 reads CASSLDPGTVWNEQFF. For the CDR3, the DNA is TGCGCCAGCAGCTTGGACCCGGGAACTGTCTGGAATGAGCAGTTCTTC. The whole variable domain, remainder taken from reference TRBV5-1 and TRBJ2-1, is KAGVTQTPRYLIKTRGQQVTLSCSPISGHRSVSWYQQTPGQGLQFLFEYFSETQRNKGNFPGRFSGRQFSNSRSEMNVSTLELGDSALYLCASSLDPGTVWNEQFFGPGTRLTVL.